This T cell receptor beta chain was captured in a study of blood T cells in healthy people across ages. Study overall: About one barcoded beta molecule was captured per two T cells (by template switching).

The CDR3 sequence is 14 residues long. From germline, CDR1 is LNHDA and CDR2 SQIVND (reference sequence). A minimum of 7 million PBMCs was isolated per sample. The use of a sample-barcoded 5' primer and a J-beta primer mix characterized a second PCR of about 7 to 12 cycles. TCRdb reprocessed the 5' RACE reads with MiXCR, giving one entry per CDR3 protein. The sample yields roughly 500,000 distinct CDR3 sequences, roughly a quarter seen once. The TCR comes from a woman in her 70s in good health. The genes are TRBV19 and TRBJ2-5; 7 nucleotides match TRBD2. The DNA end lines up better with TRBJ2-7; the J call may be wrong. The sequencing sample was made of blood. DNA of the CDR3: TGTGCCAGTAGTATCCGGGCGGGGGCCTACGAGCAGTACTTC. It codes for CASSIRAGAYEQYF.